This T cell receptor beta chain was sequenced during a study of regulatory T cells in long-lasting Graves disease (dated by TCRdb to 2020 to 2022). Study-wide context: Antithyroid drugs had been taken for less than 3 months by newly diagnosed Graves' disease patients. This study used TCR sequencing and RNA sequencing of peripheral blood to compare persistent Graves' disease patients against newly diagnosed Graves' disease patients. The study was registered as a clinical trial and conducted in China. TCR sequencing covered some 13 persistent and approximately 20 newly diagnosed Graves' disease patients, some 33 samples in total.

What the authors observed across the whole study: Only the TCR beta chain was sequenced and analyzed. As a limitation, the authors acknowledged that the small sample size may reduce accuracy. Persistent disease showed preferential use of TRBV28, TRBJ1-2 and TRBJ2-5, whereas newly diagnosed disease favored TRBV20-1 and TRBJ2-1. A larger number of public clonotypes was shared among persistent patients (around 2,500) than among newly diagnosed patients (over 850). Lower TCR Shannon entropy and fewer highly expanded clones were observed in persistent Graves' disease patients than in newly diagnosed patients, which suggested clonal expansion. The study examined only peripheral blood because the primary lesion, thyroid tissue, could not be accessed.

Library prep was done by multiplex PCR. Sequenced using an Illumina HiSeq 4000. TCR beta libraries were built with iRepertoire HTBI primers and Arm-PCR amplification of CDR3 regions. PCR products were gel purified before sequencing. In the paper's pipeline: Across samples, around 62 TRBV and 12 to 15 TRBJ segments were identified and used for gene usage analysis of CDR3 amino acid clonotypes. COPE and FqMerger were used to merge the filtered high-quality paired reads into contigs. BLAST was used to align contigs to IMGT TRBV, TRBD and TRBJ reference genes, with CDR3 defined following IMGT. Clonotypes above 0.1% frequency were classified as highly expanded clones. Shannon entropy served as the measure of repertoire diversity, while the Gini coefficient captured V-J evenness. Public clonotypes were defined as clonotypes shared by more than one individual. TCRdb passed the public sequencing reads through fastp at Q25 and MiXCR, retaining productive beta sequences. Merged by CDR3 protein, the rows form single entries marked with the most common genes and DNA. The V and J calls and clone size come from TCRdb's table, not from the authors' own analysis. The sample includes 300,000 to 400,000 distinct CDR3 sequences, with approximately 20% observed a single time. The ten most abundant clones make up about 38% of the sample.

This clonotype came up many times. This clone's antigen is unknown. Base-call qualities are not available, and no considerably larger clone is one nucleotide away. V is shortened by 0 bases, J by 2 bases, and the region joining them spans 4 bases. The germline V gene provides CDR1 KGHSH and CDR2 LQKENI. The CDR3, cysteine through phenylalanine, is 14 amino acids long. CDR3 DNA only is kept here, 42 bases in frame from base 1. The sample's time point label is to be understood as: newly diagnosed GD, antithyroid drugs for less than 3 months. RNA was extracted from PBMCs in TRIzol for both TCR sequencing and RNA sequencing. The diagnosis of Graves' disease followed American Thyroid Association guidelines. Recruitment of patients was carried out at an endocrinology department in Xi'an, China. Each patient gave 9 to 10 milliliters of peripheral blood, collected in an EDTA anticoagulant tube. PBMCs were isolated by Ficoll Paque Plus density gradient separation without further T cell sorting. An Agilent 2100 Bioanalyzer and agarose gel were used to check RNA quality, and a NanoDrop 2000 was used to measure RNA concentration.

Source: peripheral blood mononuclear cells (PBMCs), taken at new diagnosis, from a patient treated with antithyroid drugs. The chain was built from TRBV18 and TRBJ2-2; the D gene is unclear. This sequence originates from a female donor with Graves disease. The DNA sequence is given as TGTGCCAGCTCACCACCGCCAAACACCGGGGAGCTGTTTTTT. This gives the protein CASSPPPNTGELFF.